This T cell receptor beta chain was sequenced for a study of PD-L1 blockade in urothelial cancer. Study as a whole: It was at some point between 2014 and 2015 that patients started atezolizumab at 1,200 mg intravenously every 3 weeks. Analyses were performed on blood at 3 weeks after treatment start (the second dose) and at 6 weeks. Study conclusions and caveats: Pretreatment peripheral blood TCR clonality that fell below the median predicted better survival among the patients studied.

Notes on this clone: The antigen is not known.

Spiking of synthetic TCR analog templates was performed in each PCR. Method: immunoSEQ multiplex PCR; TCRdb's copy keeps in-frame clones and lacks some. The data hold 70,000 to 75,000 clones, with 84% observed a single time. The CDR3 is made up of 13 amino acids. Germline V CDR1 and CDR2: SGDLS, YYNGEE. Trimming removed 7 bases at V and 0 bases at J, with 10 bases between. This chain uses TRBV9 with TRBJ1-1; D not resolved. This receptor was obtained from a man between 65 and 80 years old with urothelial cancer. The sample here was PBMCs, taken around atezolizumab (anti-PD-L1) treatment. The CDR3 nucleotides read TGTGCCAGCGCGGGGAGTTTGAACACTGAAGCTTTCTTT. This translates into CASAGSLNTEAFF.